This T cell receptor (beta chain) was recovered during a study of Graves' ophthalmopathy and Graves' hyperthyroidism. For repertoire sequencing, the TCR beta CDR3 regions were amplified from RNA transcripts. Amplification began with first-round RT-PCR using HTBI primers, then second-round multiplex PCR was performed. TCRdb recomputed calls from the multiplex PCR reads with MiXCR, one row per CDR3 protein. Of about 150,000 distinct CDR3 sequences listed, more than 30% are singletons. Only one count was recorded for this clonotype. The CDR3 has 15 residues. The V segment lost 5 bases and the J segment 4 bases; nucleotides outside the gene matches: 9. CDR1 and CDR2 from the germline V gene are SGHAT and FQNNGV.

The chain combines TRBV11-2 with TRBJ2-5; 8 positions match TRBD1. The origin of this receptor is a woman between 35 and 50 years old with Graves' ophthalmopathy. Sequenced sample: peripheral blood. In DNA, the CDR3 is TGTGCCAGCAGCAGAAGGACAGGGTCCACAGAGACCCAGTACTTC. This gives the protein CASSRRTGSTETQYF.